This T cell receptor (beta chain) originates from a study of cytomegalovirus exposure and HLA in healthy donors. Per germline, CDR1 MDHEN and CDR2 SYDVKM. There are 15 residues in the CDR3. V trimming: 5 bases; J trimming: 1 base; junction bases outside the gene matches: 7. The PCR made use of 60 Vbeta and 13 Jbeta primers. TCRdb's copy holds only in-frame clones and misses some; the assay was immunoSEQ multiplex PCR. The repertoire table contains around 71,000 clones. The TCR sequence derives from a woman aged 25 to 45 in good health and CMV-seronegative. J is TRBJ2-7 and V is TRBV28, with 8 nucleotides matching TRBD2. The source material was PBMCs. The CDR3 protein is CASSQLAAVSYEQYF. The CDR3, as DNA: TGTGCCAGCAGTCAACTAGCGGCGGTGTCCTACGAGCAGTACTTC.